Listed here is a single TCR beta chain. The antigen is unknown. These data are taken from a study of blood T cells in healthy people across ages. Study conclusions and caveats: More naive CD4+ cells and higher diversity were found in long-lived than in aged donors.

Sample-barcoded 5' priming and a J-beta primer mix drove a second PCR of roughly 7 to 11 cycles. The template-switch adaptor, which had 12 random nucleotides, put a tag on each cDNA molecule. TCRdb redid the calling of the 5' RACE reads with MiXCR, one entry per CDR3 protein. Here the sample spans approximately 940,000 distinct CDR3 sequences, about 48% being singletons. PBMCs were isolated at a quantity of at least 6 million per sample. The CDR3 has 15 amino acids. Germline V gives CDR1 MNHEY, CDR2 SVGEGT. V was trimmed by 7 bases and J by 7 bases, leaving 23 bases between them. Specimen: blood. This TCR was recovered from a man aged 30 to 39 in good health. The chain couples TRBV6-2 or TRBV6-3 to TRBJ2-7, with a tentative D call TRBD1 (6 bases). In DNA form, the CDR3 reads TGTGCCAGCAAATTTATGGGGGCTTCCTACAATGAGCAGTACTTC. Encoded protein: CASKFMGASYNEQYF.